This T cell receptor beta chain was retrieved from a study of T cells after yellow fever vaccination. Study-level information: The authors prepared low-cell-number fractions using SMART-Seq v4 Ultra Low Input.

Worth noting for this clonotype: Antigen specificity is unknown.

TCR cDNA, made by 5'RACE template switching, carried an added universal primer site and UMIs. TCRdb reprocessed the 5' RACE reads via MiXCR and lists one record per CDR3 protein. Of about 340,000 distinct CDR3 sequences in the sample, 9.5% to 15% were seen once. Findings and caveats of the study: Booster samples showed a return of most primary-vaccination clones (approximately 95% CD4, over 70% CD8). When the response was secondary, it was weaker but reached its peak faster, day 5 versus 15.

CDR3 length equals 15 residues. CDR1 is WNHNN and CDR2 is SYGVQD in the germline V gene (reference sequence). V was pared by 8 bases and J by 3 bases, with 11 bases of the junction left unmatched. The source was CD4+ T cells sorted from PBMCs, collected 15 days after the yellow fever booster vaccination. This sequence joins TRBV10-1 and TRBJ2-3; 7 bases map to TRBD2. This clonotype was obtained from a man aged 18 to 29 who received the YFV17D yellow fever vaccine. The CDR3 sequence is CASRRTREATDTQYF. The CDR3 DNA reads as TGCGCCAGCCGACGGACCCGGGAGGCTACAGATACGCAGTATTTT.